The 16 T cell receptor beta chains presented below share a single source sample, sequenced in a study of monozygotic twins with inflammatory bowel disease. TCRdb re-called the 5' RACE reads and catalogs CDR3 proteins one per entry, DNA excluded. The data show approximately 340,000 distinct CDR3 sequences, and the top ten clones hold under 2.5%. Sequencing was done on a sample of blood. These receptors came from a human donor with ulcerative colitis or Crohn's disease, or a healthy co-twin of an affected twin (not recorded which).

The chain uses TRBV11-2 and TRBJ1-2; there is no DNA to check the TCRdb D call of TRBD1. Germline V gene sequence: CDR1 SGHAT, CDR2 FQNNGV. There are 14 residues in the CDR3. This CDR3 is CASSLEAGYYGYTF. The variable domain in full, completed from reference TRBV11-2 and TRBJ1-2, reads EAGVAQSPRYKIIEKRQSVAFWCNPISGHATLYWYQQILGQGPKLLIQFQNNGVVDDSQLPKDRFSAERLKGVDSTLKIQPAKLEDSAVYLCASSLEAGYYGYTFGSGTRLTVV.

The chain is built from TRBV20-1 and TRBJ2-7; no DNA is available, so the TRBD1 call from TCRdb remains unchecked. Germline-derived CDR1 and CDR2 are DFQATT and SNEGSKA (reference sequence). The CDR3 covers 12 residues. This CDR3 is CSTTGQEYEQYF.

This rearrangement joins TRBV28 to TRBJ2-6; lacking DNA, the TRBD2 call made by TCRdb goes unchecked. The CDR3 runs 16 residues. From germline, CDR1 is MDHEN and CDR2 SYDVKM. CDR3 sequence reads: CASSLGPTSGANVLTF.

The chain uses TRBV6-1 and TRBJ2-2; absent DNA, TCRdb's TRBD1 call cannot be checked. The CDR3 runs 14 residues. In germline, CDR1 is MNHNS, CDR2 SASEGT. CDR3 protein: CASRPGGETGELFF.

V gene TRBV6-5 combines with J gene TRBJ2-1; with no DNA, the TCRdb D assignment of TRBD2 cannot be verified. The CDR3 contains 13 residues. From germline, CDR1 is MNHEY and CDR2 SVGAGI. The CDR3: CASNPTRGHEQFF.

The chain is built from TRBV7-2 and TRBJ1-4; TCRdb selects TRBD1, and the lack of DNA leaves this call unchecked. This CDR3 comprises 17 residues. The germline CDR1 and CDR2 sequences are SGHTA and FQGNSA. The CDR3 loop reads CASSLGGRAEYNEKLFF.

The chain carries TRBV20-1 and TRBJ2-1. CDR1 is DFQATT, CDR2 SNEGSKA, per germline (reference sequence). The CDR3 length is 14 residues. CDR3 amino acids: CSAIFGSSYNEQFF.

V gene TRBV10-3 combines with J gene TRBJ1-1. The CDR3 has 13 residues. Germline values: CDR1 ENHRY, CDR2 SYGVKD. CDR3 in amino acids: CAIKAVRNTEAFF.

The chain is built from TRBV4-3 and TRBJ2-7; TCRdb gives TRBD1 as the D gene, but with no DNA this cannot be confirmed. The CDR3 spans 16 residues. Germline values: CDR1 LGHNA, CDR2 YSLEER. This CDR3 is CASSQGGGGSSYEQYF.

The chain carries TRBV4-3 and TRBJ2-1; TCRdb proposes TRBD2, but this gene call is untestable without DNA. Germline loops: CDR1 LGHNA, CDR2 YSLEER. The CDR3 is 13 amino acids. This CDR3 is CASAAGGDNEQFF.

The chain recombines TRBV6-5 with TRBJ1-1; TCRdb selects TRBD1, and the lack of DNA leaves this call unchecked. The CDR3 has 16 residues. The germline gives CDR1 MNHEY, CDR2 SVGAGI. The CDR3 loop reads CASSPLWRGGNTEAFF.

V usage is TRBV3-1 and J usage is TRBJ2-2. Germline assignment: CDR1 LGHDT and CDR2 YNNKEL (reference sequence). The CDR3 spans 15 residues. This chain's CDR3 is CASSPILANTGELFF.

The J gene is TRBJ1-4, the V gene TRBV12-3 or TRBV12-4; TCRdb names TRBD1, which stays unverified in the absence of DNA. The CDR3 totals 17 residues. The CDR3 loop reads CASSPTWGLRTNEKLFF.

The chain combines TRBV20-1 with TRBJ2-4. The CDR3 has 14 residues. Looked up from germline, CDR1 is DFQATT and CDR2 is SNEGSKA (reference sequence). The CDR3 region is CSADPRLAKNMQYF.

The V and J genes are TRBV28 and TRBJ2-7; lacking DNA, the TRBD1 call made by TCRdb goes unchecked. The CDR3 runs to 15 residues. Germline V CDR1 and CDR2: MDHEN, SYDVKM. The CDR3 sequence is CASSLVGQGLYEQYF.

The V and J genes are TRBV20-1 and TRBJ2-3; TCRdb indicates TRBD1, and absent DNA this call remains unverified. Germline V gene lookup returns CDR1 DFQATT and CDR2 SNEGSKA (reference sequence). This CDR3 has 13 amino acids. The CDR3 is CSASGQGADTQYF.